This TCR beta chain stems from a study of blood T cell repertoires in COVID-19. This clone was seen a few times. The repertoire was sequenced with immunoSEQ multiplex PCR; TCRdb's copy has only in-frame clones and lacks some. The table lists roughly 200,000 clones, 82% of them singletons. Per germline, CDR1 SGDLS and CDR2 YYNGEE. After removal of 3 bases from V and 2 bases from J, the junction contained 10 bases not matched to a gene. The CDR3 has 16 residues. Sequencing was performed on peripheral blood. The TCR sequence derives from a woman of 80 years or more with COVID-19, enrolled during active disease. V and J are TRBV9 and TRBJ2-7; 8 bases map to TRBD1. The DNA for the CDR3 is TGTGCCAGCAGCGAGGGGGCCGGGACAGGCGCCTACGAGCAGTACTTC. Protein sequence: CASSEGAGTGAYEQYF.